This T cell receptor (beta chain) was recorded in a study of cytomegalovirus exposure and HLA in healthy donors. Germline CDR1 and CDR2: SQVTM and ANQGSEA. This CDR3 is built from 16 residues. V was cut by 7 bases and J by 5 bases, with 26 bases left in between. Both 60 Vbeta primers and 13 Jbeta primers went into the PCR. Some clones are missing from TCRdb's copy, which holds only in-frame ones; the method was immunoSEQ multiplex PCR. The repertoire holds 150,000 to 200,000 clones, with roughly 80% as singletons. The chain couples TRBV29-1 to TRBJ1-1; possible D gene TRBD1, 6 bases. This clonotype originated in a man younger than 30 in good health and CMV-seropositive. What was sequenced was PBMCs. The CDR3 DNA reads TGCAGCGCCTTCCCCCTGAGTACAGGGAGTAGTACTGAAGCTTTCTTT. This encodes CSAFPLSTGSSTEAFF. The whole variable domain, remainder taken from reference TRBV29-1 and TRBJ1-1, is SAVISQKPSRDICQRGTSLTIQCQVDSQVTMMFWYRQQPGQSLTLIATANQGSEATYESGFVIDKFPISRPNLTFSTLTVSNMSPEDSSIYLCSAFPLSTGSSTEAFFGQGTRLTVV.